Below, 10 T cell receptor beta chains from the same sample are listed, as sequenced in a study of blood T cell repertoires in COVID-19. The data were produced by immunoSEQ multiplex PCR, yet TCRdb's version contains in-frame clones alone and is incomplete. Among about 140,000 clones listed, approximately 81% were seen once. Sequencing was done on a sample of peripheral blood. The receptors were sampled from a human donor with acute or convalescent COVID-19. The donor label of this sample is uncertain.

The chain combines TRBV19 with TRBJ1-2; 8 positions agree with TRBD1. The CDR3 loop spans 14 amino acids. V lost 2 bases, J lost 6 bases, and 5 bases stayed unmatched. CDR1 and CDR2 (germline): LNHDA, SQIVND (reference sequence). This chain's CDR3 is CASSIPGQGNGYTF. CDR3 DNA: TGTGCCAGTAGTATACCTGGACAGGGTAATGGCTACACCTTC. The entire variable domain, with the rest obtained from reference TRBV19 and TRBJ1-2, is as follows: DGGITQSPKYLFRKEGQNVTLSCEQNLNHDAMYWYRQDPGQGLRLIYYSQIVNDFQKGDIAEGYSVSREKKESFPLTVTSAQKNPTAFYLCASSIPGQGNGYTFGSGTRLTVV.

Written as DNA, the CDR3 is TGTGCCAGCTCGGGGACAGGGGGCGGACAGCCCCAGCATTTT. Amino acids: CASSGTGGGQPQHF. The genes are TRBV18 and TRBJ1-5, with TRBD1 identical over 12 bases. V dropped 6 bases and J dropped 7; count of bases not matched to a gene: 4. This CDR3 contains 14 residues. Germline CDR1 KGHSH, CDR2 LQKENI.

There are a few counts of this clone. The chain is built from TRBV7-2 and TRBJ1-6; D ambiguous. Germline CDR1 SGHTA, CDR2 FQGNSA. The ends were cut back, 0 bases at V and 8 bases at J, with 5 bases in the middle. This CDR3 comprises 13 residues. The CDR3 DNA is TGTGCCAGCAGCTTAGCGGGAGATTCACCCCTCCACTTT. It yields the protein CASSLAGDSPLHF.

This chain joins TRBV10-3 and TRBJ1-2, with D tentatively TRBD1 (6 bases). Germline V gene lookup returns CDR1 ENHRY and CDR2 SYGVKD. V lost 6 bases and J lost 6, with 14 bases in between. This CDR3 spans 13 amino acids. The DNA for the CDR3 is TGTGCCATCAGACAGGGCAATTTGGATGGCTACACCTTC. This gives the protein CAIRQGNLDGYTF.

The CDR3 region is CASSLVKERQPQHF. CDR3 bases: TGTGCCAGCAGCTTAGTAAAGGAGAGGCAGCCCCAGCATTTT. This chain connects TRBV7-2 to TRBJ1-5; D not certain. V was clipped by 1 base and J by 7 bases, with 11 bases between them. The length of the CDR3 is 14 residues. Germline V gives CDR1 SGHTA, CDR2 FQGNSA.

This chain links TRBV4-2 with TRBJ2-2; 8 bases align to TRBD2. Germline CDR1 reads LGHNA; CDR2 reads YNFKEQ. The J segment lost 4 bases and the V segment lost 0 bases, leaving 1 base of the junction unmatched. The CDR3 is made up of 15 amino acids. The CDR3 DNA reads TGTGCCAGCAGCCAAGATACTAGCGGCACCGGGGAGCTGTTTTTT. This encodes CASSQDTSGTGELFF.

The gene calls are TRBV10-3 and TRBJ1-4, with D possibly being TRBD1 (5 bases). Looked up from germline, CDR1 is ENHRY and CDR2 is SYGVKD. This CDR3 is 14 amino acids long. V was trimmed by 5 bases and J by 13 bases, leaving 20 bases between them. The CDR3: CAISTRTLGEGLFF. The CDR3 bases are TGTGCCATCAGTACCCGGACACTCGGGGAGGGACTGTTTTTT.

V usage is TRBV30 and J usage is TRBJ1-5; 8 bases are a match to TRBD1. Germline trimming cut 7 bases from V and 5 bases from J; bases unmatched to any gene: 4. The CDR3 extends over 12 amino acids. Germline V gene lookup returns CDR1 GTSNPN and CDR2 SVGIG (reference sequence). CDR3 in amino acids: CALRTGHQPQHF. The CDR3, as DNA: TGTGCCTTGAGGACAGGGCATCAGCCCCAGCATTTT. The whole variable domain, remainder taken from reference TRBV30 and TRBJ1-5, is SQTIHQWPATLVQPVGSPLSLECTVEGTSNPNLYWYRQAAGRGLQLLFYSVGIGQISSEVPQNLSASRPQDRQFILSSKKLLLSDSGFYLCALRTGHQPQHFGDGTRLSIL.

The V gene is TRBV19, the J gene TRBJ1-1; 7 bases fit TRBD1. CDR3 length: 16 amino acids. Trimming cost V 7 bases and J 5 bases; bases outside gene matches: 16. The germline V gene encodes CDR1 LNHDA and CDR2 SQIVND (reference sequence). The CDR3 sequence: CASIDGGGLRGTEAFF. The DNA for the CDR3 is TGTGCCAGTATCGATGGAGGGGGCCTACGTGGTACTGAAGCTTTCTTT.

This clone qualifies as medium-sized. J is TRBJ1-6 and V is TRBV4-3; TRBD1 matches at 9 bases. The V gene's germline CDR1 is LGHNA and CDR2 YSLEER. CDR3 length: 16 amino acids. V was clipped by 0 bases and J by 10 bases; unmatched bases: 7. Here the CDR3 reads CASSQDNSGQGSPLHF. In nucleotides, the CDR3 is TGCGCCAGCAGCCAAGATAATTCGGGACAGGGCTCACCCCTCCACTTT.